The subject of this entry is one TCR beta chain. Its matching antigen is unknown. Next came a second PCR, run for 7 to 11 cycles, which used a sample-barcoded 5' primer along with a J-beta primer mix. TCRdb processed the 5' RACE reads anew with MiXCR; each CDR3 protein has one entry. Among about 840,000 distinct CDR3 sequences, 25% to 30% were seen once, and the ten largest hold roughly 10%. The data derive from a study of blood T cells in healthy people across ages. The study's findings and limits: Age advanced and TCR beta diversity per million T cells fell, roughly linearly.

The V end lost 5 bases, the J end lost 1 base, and 10 bases lay between the germline ends. The germline V gene encodes CDR1 SGHRS and CDR2 YFSETQ. The CDR3 sequence is 14 residues long. These data were likewise used in another study, on T cells of mothers and their children.

The sequenced sample was blood. The receptor was derived from a woman in her thirties or forties in good health. The chain recombines TRBV5-1 with TRBJ1-3; D remains unclear. CDR3 sequence: CASRALSSGNTIYF. The CDR3 nucleotides are TGCGCCAGCAGGGCCCTAAGTTCTGGAAACACCATATATTTT. Supplemented by reference TRBV5-1 and TRBJ1-3, the full variable domain reads KAGVTQTPRYLIKTRGQQVTLSCSPISGHRSVSWYQQTPGQGLQFLFEYFSETQRNKGNFPGRFSGRQFSNSRSEMNVSTLELGDSALYLCASRALSSGNTIYFGEGSWLTVV.